The rows below give T cell receptor beta chains drawn from one sample of a study of Ad26.COV2.S vaccination and SARS-CoV-2 variants. Assay used: immunoSEQ multiplex PCR; TCRdb lists only in-frame clones, some missing. The sample includes roughly 270,000 clones, about 89% of them seen just once. The source material was peripheral blood, sampled in a trial of Ad26.COV2.S vaccine versus placebo. All receptors derive from a person between 18 and 65 years old who received the Ad26.COV2.S COVID-19 vaccine or a placebo. CDR3s include the opening cysteine and the closing phenylalanine or tryptophan.

CASSSRLKLGETQYF | TRBV27 | 15 | TRBJ2-5
CASSPRQGGNQPQHF | TRBV19 | 15 | TRBJ1-5
CASSPDGQGNLYGYTF | TRBV5-4 | 16 | TRBJ1-2
CASSQDPGGDYGYTF | TRBV4-3 | 15 | TRBJ1-2
CASSYGGLGEQYF | TRBV6-5 | 13 | TRBJ2-7
CASSLDQGSGGYEQFF | TRBV11-2 | 16 | TRBJ2-1
CASRLRDISYNEQFF | TRBV27 | 15 | TRBJ2-1
CAWSVQLLNNEQFF | TRBV30 | 14 | TRBJ2-1
CASSQGTSGGTQYF | TRBV5-4 | 14 | TRBJ2-5
CASSLGFSTGPTDTQYF | TRBV5-1 | 17 | TRBJ2-3
CASSPPGIAYEQYF | TRBV19 | 14 | TRBJ2-7
CASSPTSGNYNEQFF | TRBV19 | 15 | TRBJ2-1
CASSFYRGGEETQYF | TRBV28 | 15 | TRBJ2-5
CASSPRQGKVYGYTF | TRBV27 | 15 | TRBJ1-2
CASSEGARYFGTEAFF | TRBV6-1 | 16 | TRBJ1-1
CASSLIAGGASGELFF | TRBV7-7 | 16 | TRBJ2-2
CASSQDGGSNQPQHF | TRBV3-1/TRBV3-2 | 15 | TRBJ1-5
CASSFPEGGRADTQYF | TRBV5-5 | 16 | TRBJ2-3
CAISESLGGTGGNYGYTF | TRBV10-3 | 18 | TRBJ1-2
CASSEATGGNTIYF | TRBV6-1 | 14 | TRBJ1-3
CASSQTMVAKNIQYF | TRBV3-1/TRBV3-2 | 15 | TRBJ2-4
CASSQGGTGERGYTF | TRBV4-1 | 15 | TRBJ1-2
CASSRTPLSGHTEAFF | TRBV10-1 | 16 | TRBJ1-1
CASSYRGRGETQYF | TRBV6-6 | 14 | TRBJ2-5